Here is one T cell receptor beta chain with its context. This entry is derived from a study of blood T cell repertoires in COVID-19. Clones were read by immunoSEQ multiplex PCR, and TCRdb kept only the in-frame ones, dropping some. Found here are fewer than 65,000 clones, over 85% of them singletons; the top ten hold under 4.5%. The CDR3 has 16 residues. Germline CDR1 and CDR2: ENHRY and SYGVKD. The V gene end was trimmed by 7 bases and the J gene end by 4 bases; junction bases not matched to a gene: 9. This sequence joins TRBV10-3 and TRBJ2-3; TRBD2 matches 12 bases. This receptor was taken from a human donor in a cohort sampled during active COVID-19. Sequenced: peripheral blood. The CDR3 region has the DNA TGTGCCATCATGACAAGACTAGCGGGAGCATCAGATACGCAGTATTTT. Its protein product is CAIMTRLAGASDTQYF.